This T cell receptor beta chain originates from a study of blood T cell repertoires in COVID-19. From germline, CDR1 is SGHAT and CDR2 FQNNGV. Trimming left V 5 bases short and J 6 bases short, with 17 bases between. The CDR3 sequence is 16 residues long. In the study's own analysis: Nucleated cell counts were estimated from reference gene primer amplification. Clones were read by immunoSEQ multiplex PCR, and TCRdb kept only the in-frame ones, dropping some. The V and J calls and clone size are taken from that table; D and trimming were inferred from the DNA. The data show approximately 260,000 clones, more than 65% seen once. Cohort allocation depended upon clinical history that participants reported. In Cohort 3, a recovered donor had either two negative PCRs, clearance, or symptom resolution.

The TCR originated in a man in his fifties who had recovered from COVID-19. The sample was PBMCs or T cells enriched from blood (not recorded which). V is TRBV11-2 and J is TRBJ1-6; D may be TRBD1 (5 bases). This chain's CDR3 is CASSLRGGGSNSPLHF. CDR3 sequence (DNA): TGTGCCAGCAGCCTGCGGGGCGGAGGCAGTAATTCACCCCTCCACTTT.